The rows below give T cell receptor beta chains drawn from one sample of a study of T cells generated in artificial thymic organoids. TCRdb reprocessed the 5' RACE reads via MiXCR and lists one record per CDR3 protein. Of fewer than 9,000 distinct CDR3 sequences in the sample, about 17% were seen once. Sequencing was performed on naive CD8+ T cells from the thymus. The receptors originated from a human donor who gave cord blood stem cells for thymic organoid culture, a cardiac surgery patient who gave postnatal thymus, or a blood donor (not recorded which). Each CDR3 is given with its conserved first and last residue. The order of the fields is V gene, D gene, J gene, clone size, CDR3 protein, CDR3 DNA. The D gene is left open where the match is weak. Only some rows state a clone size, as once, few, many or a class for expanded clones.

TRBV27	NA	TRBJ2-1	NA	CAGSFYQVAANSYNEQFF	TGTGCCGGCAGTTTTTATCAGGTAGCAGCAAACTCCTACAATGAGCAGTTCTTC
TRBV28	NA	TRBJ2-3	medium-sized	CASIGLRQGYTDTQYF	TGTGCCAGCATCGGTCTTCGGCAGGGATACACAGATACGCAGTATTTT
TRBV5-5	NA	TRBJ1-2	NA	CASSLALGDGYTF	TGTGCCAGCAGCTTGGCTCTAGGGGATGGCTACACCTTC
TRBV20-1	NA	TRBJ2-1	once	CSASKLAYRSNEQFF	TGCAGTGCTAGTAAACTAGCTTATCGTTCCAATGAGCAGTTCTTC
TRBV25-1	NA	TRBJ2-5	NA	CASSESRYQETQYF	TGTGCCAGCAGTGAATCCAGGTACCAAGAGACCCAGTACTTC
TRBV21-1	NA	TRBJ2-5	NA	CASNGGLYQETQYF	TGTGCCAGCAATGGAGGATTGTACCAAGAGACCCAGTACTTC
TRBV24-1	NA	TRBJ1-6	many	CATSDSGDNSPLHF	TGTGCCACCAGTGACTCGGGGGATAATTCACCCCTCCACTTT
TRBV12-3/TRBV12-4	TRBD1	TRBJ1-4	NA	CASSSNRGWDEKLFF	TGTGCCAGCAGTTCAAACAGGGGCTGGGATGAAAAACTGTTTTTT
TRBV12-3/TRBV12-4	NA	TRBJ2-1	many	CASSDTGSSYNEQFF	TGTGCCAGCTCCGACACAGGGAGCTCCTACAATGAGCAGTTCTTC
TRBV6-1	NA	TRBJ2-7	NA	CASSELGQGPSYEQHF	TGTGCCAGCAGTGAACTCGGGCAGGGCCCATCCTACGAGCAGCACTTC
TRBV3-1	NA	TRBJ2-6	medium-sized	CASGRLSGANVLTF	TGTGCCAGCGGACGTCTCTCTGGGGCCAACGTCCTGACTTTC
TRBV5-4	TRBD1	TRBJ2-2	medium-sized	CASRPDRALFSGGELFF	TGTGCCAGCCGACCCGACAGGGCCCTCTTCTCTGGCGGGGAGCTGTTTTTT
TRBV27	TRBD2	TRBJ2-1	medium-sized	CASSLSPTSGTYNEQFF	TGTGCCAGCAGTTTATCCCCGACTAGCGGGACCTACAATGAGCAGTTCTTC
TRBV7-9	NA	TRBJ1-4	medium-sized	CASSSYNEKLFF	TGTGCCAGCAGCTCCTATAATGAAAAACTGTTTTTT
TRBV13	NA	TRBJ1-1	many	CASSLSGLMNTEAFF	TGTGCCAGCAGCTTATCGGGGCTAATGAACACTGAAGCTTTCTTT
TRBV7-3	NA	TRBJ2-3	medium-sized	CASSLVPPDTQYF	TGTGCCAGCAGCTTAGTCCCTCCAGATACGCAGTATTTT
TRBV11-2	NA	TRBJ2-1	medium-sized	CASSLVVYNEQFF	TGTGCCAGCAGCTTAGTCGTCTACAATGAGCAGTTCTTC
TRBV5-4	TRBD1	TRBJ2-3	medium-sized	CATTGSGTDTQYF	TGTGCCACGACAGGGTCGGGCACAGATACGCAGTATTTT
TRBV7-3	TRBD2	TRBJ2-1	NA	CASSLLAGGHNEQFF	TGTGCCAGCAGCCTCCTAGCGGGGGGCCACAATGAGCAGTTCTTC
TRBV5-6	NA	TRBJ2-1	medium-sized	CASSLDPRIYRSYNEQFF	TGTGCCAGCAGCTTGGACCCTCGGATTTATAGGTCCTACAATGAGCAGTTCTTC
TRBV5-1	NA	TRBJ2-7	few	CASSLVGSGYEQYF	TGCGCCAGCAGCTTGGTCGGTAGCGGCTACGAGCAGTACTTC
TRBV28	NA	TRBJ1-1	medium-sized	CASSFSDKGTEAFF	TGTGCCAGCAGCTTCTCAGATAAGGGGACTGAAGCTTTCTTT
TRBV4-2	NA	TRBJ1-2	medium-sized	CASSHGEGDPKGYTF	TGTGCCAGCAGCCACGGAGAGGGGGACCCAAAGGGCTACACCTTC
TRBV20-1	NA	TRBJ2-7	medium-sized	CSARGDRPYEQYF	TGCAGTGCTAGAGGAGACAGGCCCTACGAGCAGTACTTC
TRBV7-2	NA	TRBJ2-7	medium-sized	CASSLGPEQYF	TGTGCCAGCAGCTTAGGACCCGAGCAGTACTTC